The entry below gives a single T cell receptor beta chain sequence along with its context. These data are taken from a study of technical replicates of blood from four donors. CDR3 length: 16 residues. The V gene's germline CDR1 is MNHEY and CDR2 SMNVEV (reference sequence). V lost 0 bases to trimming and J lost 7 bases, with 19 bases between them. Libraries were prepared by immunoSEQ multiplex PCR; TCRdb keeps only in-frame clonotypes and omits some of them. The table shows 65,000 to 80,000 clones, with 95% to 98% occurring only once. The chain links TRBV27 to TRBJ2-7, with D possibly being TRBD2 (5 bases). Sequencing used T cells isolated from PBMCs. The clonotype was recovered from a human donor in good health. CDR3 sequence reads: CASSLSLLGRFGEQYF. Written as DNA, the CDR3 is TGTGCCAGCAGTTTATCTCTGCTGGGGAGATTTGGAGAGCAGTACTTC.